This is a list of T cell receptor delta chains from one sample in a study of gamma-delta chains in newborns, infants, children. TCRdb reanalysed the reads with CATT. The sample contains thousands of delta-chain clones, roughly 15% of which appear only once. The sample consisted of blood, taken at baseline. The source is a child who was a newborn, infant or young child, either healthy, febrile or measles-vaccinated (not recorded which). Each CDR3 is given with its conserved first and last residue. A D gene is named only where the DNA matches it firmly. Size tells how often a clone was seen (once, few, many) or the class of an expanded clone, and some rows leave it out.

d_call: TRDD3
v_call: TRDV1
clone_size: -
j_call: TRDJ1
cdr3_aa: CALAFTLSPPHSNWGLDHYGDTDKLIF
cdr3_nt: TGTGCTCTCGCTTTTACCCTATCCCCCCCCCATTCGAACTGGGGGCTGGACCACTACGGAGACACCGATAAACTCATCTTT

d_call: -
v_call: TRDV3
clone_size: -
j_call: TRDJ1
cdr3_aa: CALAFPTRAGAGAKNQHTDKHIF
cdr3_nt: TGTGCCTTGGCCTTTCCTACCCGAGCCGGCGCTGGGGCCAAAAACCAGCACACCGATAAACACATCTTT

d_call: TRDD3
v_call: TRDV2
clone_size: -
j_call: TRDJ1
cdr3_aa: CACDTVDTGGYGGSTDKLIF
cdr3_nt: TGTGCCTGTGACACCGTTGATACTGGGGGATACGGAGGATCCACCGATAAACTCATCTTT

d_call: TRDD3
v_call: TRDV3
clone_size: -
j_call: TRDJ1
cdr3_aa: CASRGPSWSYWGIGTDKLIF
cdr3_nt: TGTGCCTCCCGGGGGCCTTCCTGGAGTTACTGGGGGATAGGTACCGATAAACTCATCTTT

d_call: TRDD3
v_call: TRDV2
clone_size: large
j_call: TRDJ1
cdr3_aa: CACDPLAGGYAADKLIF
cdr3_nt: TGTGCCTGTGACCCTCTCGCTGGGGGATACGCGGCCGATAAACTCATCTTT

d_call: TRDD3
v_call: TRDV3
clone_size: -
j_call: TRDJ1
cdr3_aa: CAFPDRGGGWTSYTDKLIF
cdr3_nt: TGTGCCTTTCCCGACCGGGGGGGGGGATGGACTTCGTACACCGATAAACTCATCTTT

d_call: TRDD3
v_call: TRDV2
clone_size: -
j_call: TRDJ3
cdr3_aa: CACDTTWGSSSWDTRQMFF
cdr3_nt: TGTGCCTGTGACACGACCTGGGGGTCTAGCTCCTGGGACACCCGACAGATGTTTTTC

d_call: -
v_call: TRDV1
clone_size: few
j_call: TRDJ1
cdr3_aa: CALGELGGLRRTDKLIF
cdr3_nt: TGTGCTCTTGGGGAACTAGGGGGCCTCCGGCGCACCGATAAACTCATCTTT

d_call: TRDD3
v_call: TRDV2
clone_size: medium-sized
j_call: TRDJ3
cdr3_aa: CACDTVLGDTRDTRQMFF
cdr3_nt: TGTGCCTGTGACACCGTACTGGGGGATACCCGGGACACCCGACAGATGTTTTTC

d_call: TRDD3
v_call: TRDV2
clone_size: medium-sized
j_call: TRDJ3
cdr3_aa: CACDVLGDKPSWDTRQMFF
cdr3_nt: TGTGCCTGTGACGTACTGGGGGATAAGCCCTCCTGGGACACCCGACAGATGTTTTTC